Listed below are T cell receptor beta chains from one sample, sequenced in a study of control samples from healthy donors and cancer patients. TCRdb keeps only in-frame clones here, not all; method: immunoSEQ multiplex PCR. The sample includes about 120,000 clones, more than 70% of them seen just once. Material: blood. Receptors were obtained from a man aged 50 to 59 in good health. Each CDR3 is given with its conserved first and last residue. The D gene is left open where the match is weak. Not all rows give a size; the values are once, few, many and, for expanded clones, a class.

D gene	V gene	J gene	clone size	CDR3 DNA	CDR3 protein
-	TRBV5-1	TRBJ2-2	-	TGCGCCAGCAGCTTTCGGGGGTACACCGGGGAGCTGTTTTTT	CASSFRGYTGELFF
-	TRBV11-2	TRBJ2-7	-	TGTGCCAGCAGCGCAAGGACAGGAGGGATAGCCGAGCAGTACTTC	CASSARTGGIAEQYF
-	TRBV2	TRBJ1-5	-	TGTGCCAGCAACCAAAATAGCAATCAGCCCCAGCATTTT	CASNQNSNQPQHF
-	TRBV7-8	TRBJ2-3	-	TGTGCCAGCAGCTTAGCTACTCCGGGGCCAGATACGCAGTATTTT	CASSLATPGPDTQYF
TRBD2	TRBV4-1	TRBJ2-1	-	TGCGCCAGCAGCCTAAAGCTCTCCTATACTAGCGCACCCTACAATGAGCAGTTCTTC	CASSLKLSYTSAPYNEQFF
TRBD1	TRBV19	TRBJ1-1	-	TGTGCCAGTAGTAAGGACAGGGGGCCTACTGAAGCTTTCTTT	CASSKDRGPTEAFF
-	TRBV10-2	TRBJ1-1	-	TGCGCCAGCAGTGTGGAGGGTTCCACTGAAGCTTTCTTT	CASSVEGSTEAFF
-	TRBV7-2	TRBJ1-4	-	TGTGCCAGCAGCCAGGGGACGGGAAATAATGAAAAACTGTTTTTT	CASSQGTGNNEKLFF
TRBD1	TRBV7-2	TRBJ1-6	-	TGTGCCAGCAGCTTAGTGGCTTGGGGCAGGGGGTCACCCCTCCACTTT	CASSLVAWGRGSPLHF
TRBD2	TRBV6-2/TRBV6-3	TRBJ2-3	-	TGTGCCAGCAGCAGACTAGCGGATACGCAGTATTTT	CASSRLADTQYF
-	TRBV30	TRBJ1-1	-	TGTGCCTGGAGTGTAAAGGGATCGAACACTGAAGCTTTCTTT	CAWSVKGSNTEAFF
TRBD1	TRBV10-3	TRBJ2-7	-	TGTGCCATCAGTGAAGGTACAGGGGTCTCCTACGAGCAGTACTTC	CAISEGTGVSYEQYF
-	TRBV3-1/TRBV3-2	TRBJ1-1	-	TGTGCCAGCAGCCAAGAGGAGAACACTGAAGCTTTCTTT	CASSQEENTEAFF
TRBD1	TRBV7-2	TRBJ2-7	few	TGTGCCAGCAGCTTAGTCAGGGGGACCTACGAGCAGTACTTC	CASSLVRGTYEQYF
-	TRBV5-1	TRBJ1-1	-	TGCGCCAGCAGCTTGGACCCCCTTCGCGAAGCTTTCTTT	CASSLDPLREAFF
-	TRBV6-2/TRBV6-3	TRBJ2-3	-	TGTGCCAGCAGTTACTTAAAAGCGACAGATACGCAGTATTTT	CASSYLKATDTQYF
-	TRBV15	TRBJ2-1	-	TGTGCCACCAGCAGAGATCTTAAGGGTTATGAGCAGTTCTTC	CATSRDLKGYEQFF
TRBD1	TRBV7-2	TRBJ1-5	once	TGTGCCAGCAGCTCCGCGGACAGGGAGGGTCAGCCCCAGCATTTT	CASSSADREGQPQHF
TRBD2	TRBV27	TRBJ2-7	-	TGTGCCAGTGGGTTAGCGGGGGAGTACGAGCAGTACTTC	CASGLAGEYEQYF
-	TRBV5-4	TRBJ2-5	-	TGTGCCAGCAGCTCTCCGACGCAAGAGACCCAGTACTTC	CASSSPTQETQYF
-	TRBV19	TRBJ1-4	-	TGTGCCAGTGGGAGACGGATTAATGAAAAACTGTTTTTT	CASGRRINEKLFF
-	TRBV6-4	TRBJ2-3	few	TGTGCCAGCAGCGACGGCGAAGATACGCAGTATTTT	CASSDGEDTQYF
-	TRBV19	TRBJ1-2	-	TGTGCCAGTAGTATAAGTGCCTCAGGGAACTATGGCTACACCTTC	CASSISASGNYGYTF